This is a list of T cell receptor beta chains from one sample in a study of immune cell composition in non-small cell lung cancer. The method was immunoSEQ multiplex PCR; TCRdb's version includes in-frame clones alone and lacks a portion of them. The sample contains under 3,000 clones, roughly 80% of which appear only once. Sample: lung tumor tissue. These receptors were taken from a human donor with non-small cell lung cancer. The conserved cysteine and the conserved F or W are not part of the CDR3 here.

V | CDR3
TRBV2 | ASSTSGNRGYT
TRBV6-1 | ASSAYDWRQPEAF
TRBV29-1 | SVQTGDGYEQY
TRBV4-1 | ASSQEGRNSGNTIY
TRBV5-5 | ASSSGTVGGEQY
TRBV7-7 | ASSARLAVGETQY
TRBV19 | ASSMGSGQGNNEQF
TRBV19 | ASSISGENGYT
TRBV7-2 | ASSDKAGHTGELF
TRBV9 | ASSVGTLYGYT
TRBV7-8 | ASSPRQSSYEQY
TRBV2 | ASRQGQGTEAF
TRBV5-1 | ASSLGGIQETQY
TRBV5-8 | ASSLGLGGQVDTQY
TRBV5-1 | ASALVTQY
TRBV19 | ASSIGGGSYEQY
TRBV4-2 | ASSQDLTGFSDGYT
TRBV6-5 | ASSLSLDNEQF
TRBV23-1 | ASSQGGGYT
TRBV2 | ASSEGQGFSPLH
TRBV19 | ASSKQGMVYGYT
TRBV7-9 | ASRPRGRDTGELF
TRBV9 | ASSGGGRADTQY
TRBV5-6 | ASSLVVGQGAYEQY
TRBV5-4 | ASSQGQGTALH
TRBV5-1 | ASSMTGNDQPQH
TRBV6-1 | ASSDGGGAETQY
TRBV5-4 | ASRERVSSYNEQF
TRBV18 | ASSPAPGWVVNTEAF
TRBV6-6 | ASSYTGGYHTGELF
TRBV6-5 | ASSRQSSNTGELF
TRBV5-4 | ASSPRVGVSPLH
TRBV10-2 | ASGGTSSYNEQF
TRBV6-6 | ASAQGRETQY
TRBV25-1 | ASSELEGFTGELF
TRBV2 | ASSVGQGSVNEQF
TRBV12-5 | ASAPGVGPYNQPQH
TRBV6-6 | ASSYAGTGSQPQH
TRBV11-2 | ASSAPGDSPQH
TRBV7-9 | ASSLARPGGNEKLF
TRBV11-2 | ASSPQGPLSYEQY
TRBV6-5 | ASRIMDRVGEQY